These T cell receptor beta chains were read from a single sample in a study of blood T cell repertoires in COVID-19. Data came from immunoSEQ multiplex PCR; TCRdb stores just in-frame clones and leaves some out. Of approximately 160,000 clones listed, over 70% are singletons. Sequenced: peripheral blood. The origin of the receptors is a woman aged 60-75 years with acute or convalescent COVID-19. Both conserved end residues are part of each CDR3. The order of the fields is CDR3 length, clone size, D gene, J gene, V gene, CDR3 protein, CDR3 DNA. The D gene is left open where the match is weak. Clone size is not always given. Where it is, it says once, few, many or a class for expanded clones.

>17|-|-|TRBJ1-3|TRBV11-3
CASSLWEGTYSGNTIYF
TGTGCCAGCAGCTTATGGGAAGGGACTTACTCTGGAAACACCATATATTTT
>14|-|TRBD2|TRBJ2-5|TRBV6-5
CASSLAGVGETQYF
TGTGCCAGCAGTTTAGCGGGGGTGGGTGAGACCCAGTACTTC
>15|once|-|TRBJ1-1|TRBV5-1
CASSPTAPGGTEAFF
TGCGCCAGCAGCCCTACCGCCCCGGGAGGCACTGAAGCTTTCTTT
>13|few|-|TRBJ1-1|TRBV2
CASSLDSNTEAFF
TGTGCCAGCAGTTTAGACAGCAACACTGAAGCTTTCTTT
>17|few|TRBD1|TRBJ2-7|TRBV7-2
CASTRIRQGAGSYEQYF
TGTGCCAGCACCCGGATTAGACAGGGGGCAGGATCGTACGAGCAGTACTTC
>15|-|TRBD1|TRBJ2-7|TRBV5-5
CASSSGGARAYEQYF
TGTGCCAGCAGCTCAGGGGGCGCGAGAGCCTACGAGCAGTACTTC
>16|-|TRBD2|TRBJ2-3|TRBV7-3
CASSPPGGGTTDTQYF
TGTGCCAGCAGCCCCCCCGGGGGGGGGACCACAGATACGCAGTATTTT
>15|-|-|TRBJ2-3|TRBV18
CASSPPDSPRDTQYF
TGTGCCAGCTCACCTCCGGACAGCCCCCGGGATACGCAGTATTTT
>13|-|-|TRBJ1-2|TRBV3-1/TRBV3-2
CASSQDQWYGYTF
TGTGCCAGCAGCCAAGATCAGTGGTATGGCTACACCTTC
>15|-|TRBD2|TRBJ2-5|TRBV6-1
CASREGLAGPETQYF
TGTGCCAGCAGGGAAGGACTAGCGGGGCCAGAGACCCAGTACTTC
>19|once|TRBD1|TRBJ1-3|TRBV11-2
CASSLRWQTQGAPGNTIYF
TGTGCCAGCAGCTTACGTTGGCAAACCCAGGGGGCCCCTGGAAACACCATATATTTT
>9|-|-|TRBJ1-2|TRBV20-1
CSVEYGYTF
TGCAGTGTGGAGTATGGCTACACCTTC
>15|-|TRBD1|TRBJ1-1|TRBV19
CASSITGGRNTEAFF
TGTGCCAGTAGTATCACAGGGGGTAGAAACACTGAAGCTTTCTTT
>14|-|TRBD1|TRBJ1-4|TRBV6-2/TRBV6-3
CASSNRGTNEKLFF
TGTGCCAGCAGCAACAGGGGAACTAATGAAAAACTGTTTTTT
>17|-|TRBD1|TRBJ1-6|TRBV11-2
CASSLGTGRAYNSPLHF
TGTGCCAGCAGCCTGGGGACAGGACGCGCCTATAATTCACCCCTCCACTTT
>15|-|-|TRBJ2-1|TRBV7-3
CASSAGTLTYNEQFF
TGTGCCAGCAGCGCCGGGACTCTTACCTACAATGAGCAGTTCTTC
>17|-|-|TRBJ1-5|TRBV19
CASSITTQARSNQPQHF
TGTGCCAGTAGTATTACAACCCAGGCGCGTAGCAATCAGCCCCAGCATTTT
>15|-|TRBD1|TRBJ1-2|TRBV4-2
CASSGRQGDSYGYTF
TGTGCCAGCAGCGGAAGACAGGGGGACAGCTATGGCTACACCTTC
>15|-|TRBD2|TRBJ2-1|TRBV11-3
CASSLLRGGGNEQFF
TGTGCCAGCAGCTTACTCCGCGGGGGGGGGAATGAGCAGTTCTTC
>14|-|-|TRBJ1-4|TRBV14
CASSQDSTNEKLFF
TGTGCCAGCAGCCAAGATTCGACTAATGAAAAACTGTTTTTT
>14|once|-|TRBJ2-4|TRBV6-2/TRBV6-3
CASSYALAKNIQYF
TGTGCCAGCAGTTATGCGCTAGCCAAAAACATTCAGTACTTC
>14|few|-|TRBJ2-7|TRBV5-1
CASSFDSISYEQYF
TGCGCCAGCAGCTTTGACTCTATCTCCTACGAGCAGTACTTC
>15|-|-|TRBJ2-1|TRBV5-4
CASSSGTGIYNEQFF
TGTGCCAGCAGCAGCGGGACAGGCATTTACAATGAGCAGTTCTTC
>14|-|TRBD2|TRBJ2-7|TRBV6-2/TRBV6-3
CASSPGLAAYEQYF
TGTGCCAGCAGCCCTGGACTAGCTGCCTACGAGCAGTACTTC
>15|few|-|TRBJ1-2|TRBV4-3
CASSHGTSSPRGYTF
TGCGCCAGCAGCCATGGGACTAGTTCCCCCCGCGGCTACACCTTC
>17|-|TRBD2|TRBJ2-5|TRBV5-6
CASSLGFGLAVQETQYF
TGTGCCAGCAGCTTGGGGTTCGGACTAGCGGTCCAAGAGACCCAGTACTTC
>12|few|-|TRBJ1-2|TRBV2
CASDGQRYGYTF
TGTGCCAGCGACGGACAGCGATATGGCTACACCTTC
>14|-|-|TRBJ2-4|TRBV7-8
CASSLNRPKNIQYF
TGTGCCAGCAGCTTAAACAGACCCAAAAACATTCAGTACTTC
>15|-|TRBD1|TRBJ2-7|TRBV15
CATSTGQGPPYEQYF
TGTGCCACCAGCACAGGACAGGGGCCCCCCTACGAGCAGTACTTC
>17|-|TRBD2|TRBJ2-1|TRBV11-2
CASSYWTSGERDNEQFF
TGTGCCAGCAGCTATTGGACTAGCGGGGAACGAGACAATGAGCAGTTCTTC
>18|-|-|TRBJ1-2|TRBV5-8
CASSFGRLGTAPNYGYTF
TGTGCCAGCAGCTTTGGAAGACTAGGGACGGCGCCTAACTATGGCTACACCTTC
>11|-|-|TRBJ2-7|TRBV6-2/TRBV6-3
CASSYYGEQYF
TGTGCCAGCAGTTACTACGGCGAGCAGTACTTC